Described below is a single T cell receptor (beta chain) sequence and its context. The antigen remains undetermined. These data are taken from a study of T cell responses to AZD1222 COVID-19 vaccine. Turning to the study itself: Second doses at about 4 or about 12 weeks were pooled. Study-wide findings and caveats: Repertoire sampling happened only post peak T cell response. When two AZD1222 doses had been given, Spike-specific TCR breadth and depth rose. In a largely white British group with more females than males, clonal diversity was possibly underestimated.

Germline assignment: CDR1 SEHNR and CDR2 FQNEAQ (reference sequence). The V segment lost 5 bases and the J segment 2 bases; nucleotides outside the gene matches: 11. This CDR3 is 16 amino acids long. Here immunoSEQ multiplex PCR was the method, and the copy in TCRdb shows in-frame clones only, minus some. Of around 69,000 clones listed, 88% are singletons. The sequence was obtained from an adult in good health. This specimen consisted of peripheral blood, obtained on day 0 of AZD1222 vaccination. The chain recombines TRBV7-9 with TRBJ2-5, with 7 bases aligning to TRBD1. This CDR3 is CASSTNRDSVQETQYF. CDR3 in DNA: TGTGCCAGCAGCACAAACCGGGACAGCGTTCAAGAGACCCAGTACTTC. Full variable domain (remainder filled in from reference TRBV7-9 and TRBJ2-5): DTGVSQNPRHKITKRGQNVTFRCDPISEHNRLYWYRQTLGQGPEFLTYFQNEAQLEKSRLLSDRFSAERPKGSFSTLEIQRTEQGDSAMYLCASSTNRDSVQETQYFGPGTRLLVL.